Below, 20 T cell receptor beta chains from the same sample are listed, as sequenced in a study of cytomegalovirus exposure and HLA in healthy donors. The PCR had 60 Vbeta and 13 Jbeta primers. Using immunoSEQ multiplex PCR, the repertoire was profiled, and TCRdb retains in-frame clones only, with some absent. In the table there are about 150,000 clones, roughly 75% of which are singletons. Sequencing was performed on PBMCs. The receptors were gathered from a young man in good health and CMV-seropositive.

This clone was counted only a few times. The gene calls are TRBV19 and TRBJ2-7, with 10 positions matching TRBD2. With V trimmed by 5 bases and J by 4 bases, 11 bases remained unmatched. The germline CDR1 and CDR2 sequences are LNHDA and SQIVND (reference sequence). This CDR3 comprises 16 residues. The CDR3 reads CASSLLPSGSLYEQYF. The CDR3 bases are TGTGCCAGTAGTCTCTTACCTAGCGGGAGTCTGTACGAGCAGTACTTC.

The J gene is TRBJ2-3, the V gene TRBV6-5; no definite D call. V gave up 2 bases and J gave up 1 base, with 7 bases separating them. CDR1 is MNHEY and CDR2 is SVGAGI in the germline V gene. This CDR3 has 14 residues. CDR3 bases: TGTGCCAGCAGTTACCGGGTCGGCACAGATACGCAGTATTTT. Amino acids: CASSYRVGTDTQYF.

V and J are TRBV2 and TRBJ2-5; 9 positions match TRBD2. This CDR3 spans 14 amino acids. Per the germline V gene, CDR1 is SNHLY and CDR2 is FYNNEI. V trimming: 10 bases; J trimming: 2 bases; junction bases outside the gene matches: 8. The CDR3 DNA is TGTGCCATCAACCCGGGACTAGCTCAAGAGACCCAGTACTTC. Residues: CAINPGLAQETQYF.

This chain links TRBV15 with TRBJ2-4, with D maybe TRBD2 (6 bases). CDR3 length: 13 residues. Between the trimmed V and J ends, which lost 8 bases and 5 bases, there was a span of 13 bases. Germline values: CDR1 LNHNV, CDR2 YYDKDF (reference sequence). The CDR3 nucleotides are TGTGCCACCCGGGTCCCGGGGGAAAACATTCAGTACTTC. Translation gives CATRVPGENIQYF.

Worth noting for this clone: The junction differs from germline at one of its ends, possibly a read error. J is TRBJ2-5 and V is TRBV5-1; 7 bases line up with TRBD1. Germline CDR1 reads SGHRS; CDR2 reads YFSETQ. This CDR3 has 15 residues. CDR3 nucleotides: TGCGCCGGCAGACCAGGGGGTCCGAGTGGAGAGACCCAGTACTTC. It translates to CAGRPGGPSGETQYF.

CDR3 protein: CASSQDGDRGLWAKNIQYF. The CDR3 region has the DNA TGTGCCAGCAGCCAAGATGGGGACAGGGGGCTTTGGGCCAAAAACATTCAGTACTTC. This chain links TRBV4-2 with TRBJ2-4; TRBD1 matches 12 bases. Per the germline V gene, CDR1 is LGHNA and CDR2 is YNFKEQ. The CDR3 spans 19 residues. V trimming: 0 bases; J trimming: 1 base; junction bases outside the gene matches: 7.

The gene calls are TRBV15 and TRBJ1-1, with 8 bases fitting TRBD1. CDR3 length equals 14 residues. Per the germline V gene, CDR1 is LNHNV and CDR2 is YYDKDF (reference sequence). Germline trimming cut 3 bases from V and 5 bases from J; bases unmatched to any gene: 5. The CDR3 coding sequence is TGTGCCACCAGCAGGGACAGGGTGAGGACTGAAGCTTTCTTT. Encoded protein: CATSRDRVRTEAFF.

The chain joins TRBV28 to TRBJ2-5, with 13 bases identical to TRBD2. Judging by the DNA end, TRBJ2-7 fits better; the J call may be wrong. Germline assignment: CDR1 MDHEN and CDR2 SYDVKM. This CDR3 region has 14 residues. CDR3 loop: CASRNGLAGVEQYF. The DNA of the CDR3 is TGTGCCAGCAGAAACGGACTAGCGGGAGTCGAGCAGTACTTC.

The CDR3 loop reads CAWSPAGGSYEQYF. CDR3 in DNA: TGTGCCTGGAGTCCAGCGGGAGGTTCCTACGAGCAGTACTTC. The chain couples TRBV30 to TRBJ2-7, with 9 bases matching TRBD2. Germline V CDR1 and CDR2: GTSNPN, SVGIG (reference sequence). This CDR3 spans 14 amino acids. Losses at the gene ends were 2 bases for V and 1 base for J; bases not matched to a gene: 3.

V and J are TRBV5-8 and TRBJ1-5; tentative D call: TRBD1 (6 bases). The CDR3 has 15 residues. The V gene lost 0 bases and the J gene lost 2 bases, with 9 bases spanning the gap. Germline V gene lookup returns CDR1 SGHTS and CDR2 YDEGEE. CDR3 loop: CASSLGTVGNQPQHF. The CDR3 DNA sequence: TGTGCCAGCAGCTTGGGGACAGTGGGCAATCAGCCCCAGCATTTT.

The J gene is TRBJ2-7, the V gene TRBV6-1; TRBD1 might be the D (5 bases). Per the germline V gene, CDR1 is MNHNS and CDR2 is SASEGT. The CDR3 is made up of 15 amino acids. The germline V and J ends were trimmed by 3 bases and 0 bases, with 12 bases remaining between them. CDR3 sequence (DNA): TGTGCCAGCAGTGATAGACAGACCCTCTCCTACGAGCAGTACTTC. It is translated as CASSDRQTLSYEQYF.

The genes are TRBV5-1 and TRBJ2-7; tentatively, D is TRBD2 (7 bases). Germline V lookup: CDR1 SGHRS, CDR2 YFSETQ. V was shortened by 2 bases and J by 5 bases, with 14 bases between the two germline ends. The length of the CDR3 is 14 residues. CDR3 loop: CASSLITGRDEQYF. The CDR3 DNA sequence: TGCGCCAGCAGCTTAATCACAGGGAGGGACGAGCAGTACTTC.

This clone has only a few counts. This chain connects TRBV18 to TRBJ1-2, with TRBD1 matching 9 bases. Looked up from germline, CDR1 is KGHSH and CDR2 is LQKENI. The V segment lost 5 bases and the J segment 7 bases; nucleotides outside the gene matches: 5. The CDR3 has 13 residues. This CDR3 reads CASSTGGMRGYTF. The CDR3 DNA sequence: TGTGCCAGCTCAACAGGGGGCATGCGTGGCTACACCTTC.

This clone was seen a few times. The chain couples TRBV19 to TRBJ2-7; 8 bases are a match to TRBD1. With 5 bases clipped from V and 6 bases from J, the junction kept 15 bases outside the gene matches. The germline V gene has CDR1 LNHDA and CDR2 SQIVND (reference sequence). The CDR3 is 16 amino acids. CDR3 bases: TGTGCCAGTAGTGAGCGCGGACAGGGAAGGGGCTTCGAGCAGTACTTC. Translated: CASSERGQGRGFEQYF.

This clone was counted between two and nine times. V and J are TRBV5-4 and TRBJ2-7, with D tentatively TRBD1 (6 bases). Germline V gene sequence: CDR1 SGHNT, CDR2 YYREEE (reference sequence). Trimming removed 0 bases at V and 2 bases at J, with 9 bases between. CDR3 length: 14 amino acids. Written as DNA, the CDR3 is TGTGCCAGCAGCTTGGGGGGGCAAACCTACGAGCAGTACTTC. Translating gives CASSLGGQTYEQYF. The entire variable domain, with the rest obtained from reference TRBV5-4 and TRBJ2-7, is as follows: ETGVTQSPTHLIKTRGQQVTLRCSSQSGHNTVSWYQQALGQGPQFIFQYYREEENGRGNFPPRFSGLQFPNYSSELNVNALELDDSALYLCASSLGGQTYEQYFGPGTRLTVT.

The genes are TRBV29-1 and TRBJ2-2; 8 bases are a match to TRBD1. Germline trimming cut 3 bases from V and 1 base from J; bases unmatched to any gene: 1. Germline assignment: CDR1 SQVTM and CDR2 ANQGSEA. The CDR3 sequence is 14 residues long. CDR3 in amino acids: CSVDGQGNTGELFF. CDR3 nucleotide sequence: TGCAGCGTTGATGGACAGGGGAACACCGGGGAGCTGTTTTTT.

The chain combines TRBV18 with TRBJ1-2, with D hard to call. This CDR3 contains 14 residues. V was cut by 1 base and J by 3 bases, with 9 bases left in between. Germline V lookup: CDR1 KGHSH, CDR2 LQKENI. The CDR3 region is CASSPLEGDYGYTF. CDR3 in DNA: TGTGCCAGCTCACCACTGGAGGGTGACTATGGCTACACCTTC.

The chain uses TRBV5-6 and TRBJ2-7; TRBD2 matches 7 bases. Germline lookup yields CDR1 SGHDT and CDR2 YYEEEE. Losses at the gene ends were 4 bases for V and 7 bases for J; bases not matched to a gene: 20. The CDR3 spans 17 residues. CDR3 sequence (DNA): TGTGCCAGCAGCCGAATGTTGGCGGGAGAGTTTGCAGGTGAGCAGTACTTC. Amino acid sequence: CASSRMLAGEFAGEQYF.

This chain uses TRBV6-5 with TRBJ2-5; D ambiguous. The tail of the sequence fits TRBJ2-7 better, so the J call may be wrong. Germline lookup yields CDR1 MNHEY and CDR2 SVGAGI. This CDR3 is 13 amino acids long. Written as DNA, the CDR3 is TGTGCCAGCAGTTACAGCACAGCCTACGAGCAGTACTTC. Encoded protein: CASSYSTAYEQYF.

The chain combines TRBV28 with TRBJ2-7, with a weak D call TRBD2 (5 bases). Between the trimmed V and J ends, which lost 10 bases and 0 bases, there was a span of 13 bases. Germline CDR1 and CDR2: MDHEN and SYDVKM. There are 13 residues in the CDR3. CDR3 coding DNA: TGTGCCACCCAACCCACTAGCTCCTACGAGCAGTACTTC. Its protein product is CATQPTSSYEQYF.